A single sample gave rise to the 4 T cell receptor beta chains below, sequenced in a study of control samples from healthy donors and cancer patients. This table comes from immunoSEQ multiplex PCR, and its TCRdb copy is limited to in-frame clones, with some not included. This sample has around 70,000 clones, with 89% found just once. Material for sequencing was PBMCs. Every receptor here comes from a woman aged 45 to 65 with colorectal cancer.

The V and J genes are TRBV7-2 and TRBJ1-1; perhaps TRBD1 as D (5 bases). Germline lookup yields CDR1 SGHTA and CDR2 FQGNSA. The V gene lost 3 bases and the J gene lost 6 bases, with 14 bases spanning the gap. The CDR3 sequence is 14 residues long. The CDR3 reads CASSFPGRGAEAFF. The CDR3 nucleotides are TGTGCCAGCAGCTTTCCAGGACGAGGGGCTGAAGCTTTCTTT.

This chain joins TRBV4-3 and TRBJ1-4; D possibly corresponds to TRBD1 (6 bases). Trimming left V 3 bases short and J 8 bases short, with 10 bases between. This CDR3 has 13 amino acids. CDR1 is LGHNA, CDR2 YSLEER, per germline. The CDR3 DNA is TGCGCCAGCAGCCAGGGACATGGAGAAAAACTGTTTTTT. It codes for CASSQGHGEKLFF.

The chain is built from TRBV6-4 and TRBJ1-6; D uncertain. V was pared by 4 bases and J by 10 bases, with 17 bases between. The CDR3 spans 15 residues. The germline V gene has CDR1 MRHNA and CDR2 SNTAGT. The CDR3 loop is CASSVGGSPGSPLHF. The CDR3 nucleotides read TGTGCCAGCAGTGTTGGAGGGTCGCCAGGATCACCCCTCCACTTT.

This clone was seen a few times. For the CDR3, the DNA is TGTGCCAGCAGTCACGGGACAGATAGCAATCAGCCCCAGCATTTT. Translating it yields CASSHGTDSNQPQHF. This chain links TRBV6-2 or TRBV6-3 with TRBJ1-5; the match to TRBD1 covers 7 bases. V lost 5 bases to trimming and J lost 0 bases; unmatched junction nucleotides: 4. The CDR3 has 15 residues. Germline loops: CDR1 MNHEY, CDR2 SVGEGT.